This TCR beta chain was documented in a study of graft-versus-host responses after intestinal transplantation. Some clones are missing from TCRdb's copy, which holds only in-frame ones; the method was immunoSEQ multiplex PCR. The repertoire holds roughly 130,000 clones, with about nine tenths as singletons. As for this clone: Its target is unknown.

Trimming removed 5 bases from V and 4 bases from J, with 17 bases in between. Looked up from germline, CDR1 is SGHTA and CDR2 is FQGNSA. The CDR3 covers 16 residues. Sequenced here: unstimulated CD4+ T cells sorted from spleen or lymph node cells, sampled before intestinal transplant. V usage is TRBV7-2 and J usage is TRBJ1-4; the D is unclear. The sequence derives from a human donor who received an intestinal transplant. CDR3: CASSPFPRVDNEKLFF. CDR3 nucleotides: TGTGCCAGCAGCCCGTTCCCCCGGGTTGATAATGAAAAACTGTTTTTT.